The clone carrying this TCR beta chain was seen once. Its antigen is unknown. This specimen belongs to a study of cytomegalovirus exposure and HLA in healthy donors. The overall study: The use of the same platform for the approximately 110 validation repertoires and the approximately 690 first-cohort repertoires was reported by a later analysis. The study, taken as a whole, reports: Diagnosis of cytomegalovirus status made by the classifier reportedly showed high specificity and sensitivity.

The V gene's germline CDR1 is SEHNR and CDR2 FQNEAQ (reference sequence). V dropped 4 bases and J dropped 15; count of bases not matched to a gene: 17. CDR3 length: 16 amino acids. Only in-frame clones appear in the TCRdb table, and some are missing; sequencing was by immunoSEQ multiplex PCR. The sample records about 110,000 clones, approximately 85% being singletons. The sequence was collected from a woman under 30 in good health and CMV-seronegative. Specimen: PBMCs. This chain links TRBV7-9 with TRBJ1-6, with 8 bases matching TRBD1. The CDR3 DNA follows: TGTGCCAGCAGCTCAGCGGAGGGGGACAGGTACTGGTTCCTCCACTTT. Translating it yields CASSSAEGDRYWFLHF.